This entry features one T cell receptor (beta chain) sequence. This specimen belongs to a study of technical replicates of blood from several donors. Assay: immunoSEQ multiplex PCR; the TCRdb copy retains only in-frame clones and omits some. Among fewer than 90,000 clones listed, about 94% were seen once. The CDR3 has 11 amino acids. The ends were cut back, 7 bases at V and 11 bases at J, with 14 bases in the middle. Germline CDR1 and CDR2: MNHEY and SVGAGI. The sequenced material came from T cells isolated from PBMCs. The TCR was taken from a human donor in good health. This chain links TRBV6-5 with TRBJ1-1; possibly TRBD1 for D (6 bases). Here the CDR3 DNA reads TGTGCCAGCACCATGGGGGCAGACGCTTTCTTT. Amino acid sequence: CASTMGADAFF.